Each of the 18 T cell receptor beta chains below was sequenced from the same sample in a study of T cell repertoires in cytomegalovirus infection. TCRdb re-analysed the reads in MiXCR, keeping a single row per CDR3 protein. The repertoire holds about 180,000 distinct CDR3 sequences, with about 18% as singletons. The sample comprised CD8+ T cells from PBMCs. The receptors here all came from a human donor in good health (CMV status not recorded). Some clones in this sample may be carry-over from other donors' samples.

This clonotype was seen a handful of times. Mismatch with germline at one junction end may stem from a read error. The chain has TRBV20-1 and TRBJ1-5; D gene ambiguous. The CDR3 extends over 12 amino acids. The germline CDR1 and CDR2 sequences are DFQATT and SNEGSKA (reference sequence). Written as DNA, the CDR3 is TGCAGTGCTAGTGGAAGCAATCAACCCCAGCATTTT. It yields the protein CSASGSNQPQHF.

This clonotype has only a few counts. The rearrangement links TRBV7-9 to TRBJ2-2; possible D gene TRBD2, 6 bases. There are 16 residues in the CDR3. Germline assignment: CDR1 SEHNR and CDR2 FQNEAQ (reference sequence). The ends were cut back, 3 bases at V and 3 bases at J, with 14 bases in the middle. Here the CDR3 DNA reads TGTGCCAGCAGCTTGCGGAGGGGTACGGACACCGGGGAGCTGTTTTTT. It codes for CASSLRRGTDTGELFF.

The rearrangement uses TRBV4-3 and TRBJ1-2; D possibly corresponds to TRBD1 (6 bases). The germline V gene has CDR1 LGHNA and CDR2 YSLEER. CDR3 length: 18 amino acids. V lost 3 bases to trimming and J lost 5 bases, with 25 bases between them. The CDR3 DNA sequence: TGCGCCAGCAGCCATGCCCCGGGACAAGACCTCTGGGATTATGGCTACACCTTC. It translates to CASSHAPGQDLWDYGYTF.

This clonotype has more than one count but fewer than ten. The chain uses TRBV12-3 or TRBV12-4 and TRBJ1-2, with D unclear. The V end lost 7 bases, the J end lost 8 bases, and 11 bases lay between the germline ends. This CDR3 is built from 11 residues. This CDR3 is CASTSSMGYTF. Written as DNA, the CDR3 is TGTGCCAGCACCTCATCGATGGGCTACACCTTC.

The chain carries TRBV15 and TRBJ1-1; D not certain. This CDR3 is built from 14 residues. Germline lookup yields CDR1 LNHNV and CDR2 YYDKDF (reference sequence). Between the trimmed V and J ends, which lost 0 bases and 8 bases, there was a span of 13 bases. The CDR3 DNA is TGTGCCACCAGCAGAGATTTAGGACGGCTGGAAGCTTTCTTT. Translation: CATSRDLGRLEAFF. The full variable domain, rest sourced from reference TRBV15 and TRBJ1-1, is DAMVIQNPRYQVTQFGKPVTLSCSQTLNHNVMYWYQQKSSQAPKLLFHYYDKDFNNEADTPDNFQSRRPNTSFCFLDIRSPGLGDTAMYLCATSRDLGRLEAFFGQGTRLTVV.

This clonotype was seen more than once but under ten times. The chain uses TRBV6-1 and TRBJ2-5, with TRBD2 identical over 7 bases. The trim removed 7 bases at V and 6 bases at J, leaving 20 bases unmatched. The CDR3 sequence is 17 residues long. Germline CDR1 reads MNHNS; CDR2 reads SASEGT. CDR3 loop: CASKVLGGGTSNQTQYF. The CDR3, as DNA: TGTGCCAGCAAGGTCTTGGGGGGGGGGACCTCAAACCAGACCCAGTACTTC.

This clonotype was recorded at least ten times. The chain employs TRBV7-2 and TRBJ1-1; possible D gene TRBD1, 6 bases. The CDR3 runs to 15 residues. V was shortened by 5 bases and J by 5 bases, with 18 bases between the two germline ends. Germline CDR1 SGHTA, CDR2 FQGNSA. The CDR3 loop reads CASSHLGGGKTEAFF. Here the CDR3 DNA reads TGTGCCAGCAGCCACTTAGGAGGGGGAAAAACTGAAGCTTTCTTT.

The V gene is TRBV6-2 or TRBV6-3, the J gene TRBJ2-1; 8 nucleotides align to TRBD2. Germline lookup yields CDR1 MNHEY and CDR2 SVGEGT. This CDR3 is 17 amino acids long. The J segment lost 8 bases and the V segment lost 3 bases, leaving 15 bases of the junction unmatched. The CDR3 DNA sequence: TGTGCCAGCAGTTATTCCCCGGGACTAGGGGGAGGTGATGAGCAGTTCTTC. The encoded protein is CASSYSPGLGGGDEQFF.

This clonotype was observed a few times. CDR3 bases: TGTGCCATCGGCGGAGGTTCGTTGGGGGAGCAGTACTTC. Amino acid sequence: CAIGGGSLGEQYF. The rearrangement uses TRBV7-2 and TRBJ2-7; tentatively, D is TRBD2 (5 bases). V was clipped by 10 bases and J by 7 bases, with 20 bases between them. Germline assignment: CDR1 SGHTA and CDR2 FQGNSA. The CDR3 has 13 residues.

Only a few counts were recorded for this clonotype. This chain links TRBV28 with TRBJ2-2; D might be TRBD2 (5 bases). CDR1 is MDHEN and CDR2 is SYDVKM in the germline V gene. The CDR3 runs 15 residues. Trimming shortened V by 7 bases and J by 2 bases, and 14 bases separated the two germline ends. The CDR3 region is CASTFATGNTGELFF. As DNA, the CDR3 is TGTGCCAGCACGTTCGCGACGGGAAACACCGGGGAGCTGTTTTTT. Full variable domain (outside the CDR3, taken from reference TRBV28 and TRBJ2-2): DVKVTQSSRYLVKRTGEKVFLECVQDMDHENMFWYRQDPGLGLRLIYFSYDVKMKEKGDIPEGYSVSREKKERFSLILESASTNQTSMYLCASTFATGNTGELFFGEGSRLTVL.

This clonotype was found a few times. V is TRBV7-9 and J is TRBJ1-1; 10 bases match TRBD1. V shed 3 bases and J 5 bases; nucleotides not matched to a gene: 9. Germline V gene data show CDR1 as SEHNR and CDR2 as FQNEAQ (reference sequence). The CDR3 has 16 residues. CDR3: CASSFGGTGEGTEAFF. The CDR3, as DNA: TGTGCCAGCAGCTTTGGAGGGACAGGGGAAGGAACTGAAGCTTTCTTT.

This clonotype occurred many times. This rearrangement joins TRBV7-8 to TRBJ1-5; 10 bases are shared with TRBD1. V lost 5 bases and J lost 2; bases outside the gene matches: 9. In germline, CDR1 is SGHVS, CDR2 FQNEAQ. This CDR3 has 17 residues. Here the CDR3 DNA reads TGTGCCAGCAGCCAGGACAGGGGGGCGGTCGGCAATCAGCCCCAGCATTTT. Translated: CASSQDRGAVGNQPQHF.

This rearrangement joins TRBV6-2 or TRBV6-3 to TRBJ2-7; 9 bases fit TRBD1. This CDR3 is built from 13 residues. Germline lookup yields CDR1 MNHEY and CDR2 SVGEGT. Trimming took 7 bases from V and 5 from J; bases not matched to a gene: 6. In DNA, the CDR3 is TGTGCCAGCACCTTACAGGGGGCGGACGAGCAGTACTTC. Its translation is CASTLQGADEQYF.

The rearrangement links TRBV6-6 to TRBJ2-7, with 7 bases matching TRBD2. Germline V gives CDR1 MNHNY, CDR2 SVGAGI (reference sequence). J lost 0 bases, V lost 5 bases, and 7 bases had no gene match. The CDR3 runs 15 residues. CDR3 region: CASSPLTSVSYEQYF. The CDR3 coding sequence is TGTGCCAGCAGTCCCCTAACTAGCGTCTCCTACGAGCAGTACTTC.

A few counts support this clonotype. The CDR3 sequence is CASSQASTTNYGYTF. In DNA form, the CDR3 reads TGTGCCAGCAGCCAAGCCTCGACTACTAACTATGGCTACACCTTC. This chain joins TRBV4-2 and TRBJ1-2; D ambiguous. The V end was cut by 1 base, the J end by 0 bases, with 9 bases between. The CDR3 is 15 amino acids. Germline-derived CDR1 and CDR2 are LGHNA and YNFKEQ.

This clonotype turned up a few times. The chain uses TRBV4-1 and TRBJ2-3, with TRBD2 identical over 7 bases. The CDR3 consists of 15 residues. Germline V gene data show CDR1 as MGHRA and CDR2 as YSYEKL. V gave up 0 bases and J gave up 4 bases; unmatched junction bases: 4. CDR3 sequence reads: CASSQDVGRADTQYF. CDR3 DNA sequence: TGCGCCAGCAGCCAAGATGTGGGGAGGGCAGATACGCAGTATTTT.

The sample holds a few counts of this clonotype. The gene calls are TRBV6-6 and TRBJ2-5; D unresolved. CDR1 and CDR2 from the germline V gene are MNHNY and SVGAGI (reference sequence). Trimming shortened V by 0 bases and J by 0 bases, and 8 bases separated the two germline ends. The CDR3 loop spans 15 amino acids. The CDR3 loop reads CASSYSRLNQETQYF. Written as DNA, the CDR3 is TGTGCCAGCAGTTACTCGAGGCTGAACCAAGAGACCCAGTACTTC.

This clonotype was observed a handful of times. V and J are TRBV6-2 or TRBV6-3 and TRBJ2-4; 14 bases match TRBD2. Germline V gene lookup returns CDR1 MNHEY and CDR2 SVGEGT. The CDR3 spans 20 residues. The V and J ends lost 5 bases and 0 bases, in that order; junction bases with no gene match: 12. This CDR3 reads CASSTLRGLAGVLAKNIQYF. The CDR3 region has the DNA TGTGCCAGCAGTACCCTGCGGGGACTAGCGGGGGTCTTAGCCAAAAACATTCAGTACTTC.